This T cell receptor (beta chain) was obtained from a study of T-cell memory formation after mild COVID-19. This clonotype was seen a few times. The germline V and J ends were trimmed by 3 bases and 4 bases, with 12 bases remaining between them. The CDR3 sequence is 15 residues long. Germline V CDR1 and CDR2: SGHVS, FNYEAQ. 5'RACE primed from the constant segment yielded TCR alpha and TCR beta cDNA libraries bearing sample barcodes and UMIs. TCRdb redid the calling of the 5' RACE reads with MiXCR, one entry per CDR3 protein. The sample yields 260,000 or so distinct CDR3 sequences, approximately 15% seen once.

The chain uses TRBV7-6 and TRBJ2-2, with D possibly being TRBD2 (6 bases). This receptor was taken from a man aged 18 to 35 who had mild COVID-19 (a few samples of this study predate the infection). Cell type and time point are not known. Sequencing was carried out using PBMCs or a T cell subset sorted from them (not recorded which). This CDR3 is CASSLGTRGTGELFF. As DNA, the CDR3 is TGTGCCAGCAGCTTGGGGACTCGGGGCACCGGGGAGCTGTTTTTT.